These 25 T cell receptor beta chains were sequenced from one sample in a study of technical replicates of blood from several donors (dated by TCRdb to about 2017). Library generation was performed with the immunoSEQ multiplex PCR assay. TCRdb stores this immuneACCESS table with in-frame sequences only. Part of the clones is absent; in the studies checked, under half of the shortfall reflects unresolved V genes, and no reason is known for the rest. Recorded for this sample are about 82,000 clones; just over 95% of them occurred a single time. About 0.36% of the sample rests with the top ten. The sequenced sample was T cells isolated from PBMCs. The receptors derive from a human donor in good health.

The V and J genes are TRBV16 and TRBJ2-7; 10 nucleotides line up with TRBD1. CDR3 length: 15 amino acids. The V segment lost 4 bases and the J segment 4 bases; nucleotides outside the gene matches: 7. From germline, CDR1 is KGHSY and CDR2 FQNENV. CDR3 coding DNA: TGTGCCAGCAGCCCGGTCCGGACAGGGGGTTACGAGCAGTACTTC. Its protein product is CASSPVRTGGYEQYF. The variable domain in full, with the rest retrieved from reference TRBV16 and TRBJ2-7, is GEEVAQTPKHLVRGEGQKAKLYCAPIKGHSYVFWYQQVLKNEFKFLISFQNENVFDETGMPKERFSAKCLPNSPCSLEIQATKLEDSAVYFCASSPVRTGGYEQYFGPGTRLTVT.

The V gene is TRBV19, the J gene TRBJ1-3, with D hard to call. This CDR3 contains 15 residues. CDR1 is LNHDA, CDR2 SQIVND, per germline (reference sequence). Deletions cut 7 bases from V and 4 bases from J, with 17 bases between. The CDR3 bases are TGTGCCAGTACCCCTCGGCCGGGTGGGGGAAACACCATATATTTT. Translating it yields CASTPRPGGGNTIYF.

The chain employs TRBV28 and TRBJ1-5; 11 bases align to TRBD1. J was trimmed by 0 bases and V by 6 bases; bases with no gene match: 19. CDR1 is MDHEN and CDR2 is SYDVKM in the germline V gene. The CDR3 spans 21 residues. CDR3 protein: CASRLLGRDRGRLYSNQPQHF. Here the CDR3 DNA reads TGTGCCAGCAGACTTTTAGGCAGGGACAGGGGGAGGCTATATAGCAATCAGCCCCAGCATTTT.

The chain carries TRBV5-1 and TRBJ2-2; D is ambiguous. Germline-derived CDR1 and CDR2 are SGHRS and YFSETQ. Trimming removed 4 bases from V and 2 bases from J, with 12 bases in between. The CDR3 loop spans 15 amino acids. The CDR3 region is CASSPTTDNTGELFF. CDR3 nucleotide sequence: TGCGCCAGCAGCCCGACCACAGATAACACCGGGGAGCTGTTTTTT.

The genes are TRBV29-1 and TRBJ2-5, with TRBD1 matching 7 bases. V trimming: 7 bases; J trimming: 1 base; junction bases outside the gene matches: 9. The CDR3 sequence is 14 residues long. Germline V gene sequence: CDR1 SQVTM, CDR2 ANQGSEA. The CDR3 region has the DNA TGCAGCGCTGGGGGACAGACGATCCAAGAGACCCAGTACTTC. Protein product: CSAGGQTIQETQYF.

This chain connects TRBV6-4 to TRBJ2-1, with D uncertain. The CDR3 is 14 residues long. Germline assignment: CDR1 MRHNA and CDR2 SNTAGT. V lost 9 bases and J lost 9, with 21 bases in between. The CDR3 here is CARSAPVRLCEQFF. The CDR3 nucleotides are TGTGCCAGATCAGCACCGGTGAGGCTCTGTGAGCAGTTCTTC.

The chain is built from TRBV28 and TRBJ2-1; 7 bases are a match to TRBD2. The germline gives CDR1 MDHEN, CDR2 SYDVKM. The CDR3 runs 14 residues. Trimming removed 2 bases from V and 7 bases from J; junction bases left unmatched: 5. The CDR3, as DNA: TGTGCCAGCAGTTTAGGGCGGGAGTTGAATGAGCAGTTCTTC. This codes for CASSLGRELNEQFF.

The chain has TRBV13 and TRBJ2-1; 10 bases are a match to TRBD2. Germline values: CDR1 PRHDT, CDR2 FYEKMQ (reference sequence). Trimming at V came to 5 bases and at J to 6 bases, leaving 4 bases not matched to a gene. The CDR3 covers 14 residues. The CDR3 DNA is TGTGCCAGCAGCAACCGACTAGCGGGCAATGAGCAGTTCTTC. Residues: CASSNRLAGNEQFF.

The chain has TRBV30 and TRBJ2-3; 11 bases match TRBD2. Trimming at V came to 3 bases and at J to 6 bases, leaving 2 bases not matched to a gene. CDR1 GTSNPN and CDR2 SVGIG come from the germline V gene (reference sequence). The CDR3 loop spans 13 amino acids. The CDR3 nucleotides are TGTGCCTGGAGGACTAGCGGGACGGATACGCAGTATTTT. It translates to CAWRTSGTDTQYF.

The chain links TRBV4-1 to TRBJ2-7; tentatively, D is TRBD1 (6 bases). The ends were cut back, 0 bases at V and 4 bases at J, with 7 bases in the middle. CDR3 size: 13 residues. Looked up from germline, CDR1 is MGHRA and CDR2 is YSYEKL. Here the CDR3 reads CASSQDRGYEQYF. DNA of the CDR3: TGCGCCAGCAGCCAAGACAGGGGTTACGAGCAGTACTTC.

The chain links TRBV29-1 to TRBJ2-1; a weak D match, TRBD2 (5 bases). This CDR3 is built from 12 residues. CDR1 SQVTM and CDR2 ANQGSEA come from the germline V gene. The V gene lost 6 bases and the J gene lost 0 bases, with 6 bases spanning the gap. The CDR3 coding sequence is TGCAGCGTCCGGGGCTCCTACAATGAGCAGTTCTTC. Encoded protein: CSVRGSYNEQFF.

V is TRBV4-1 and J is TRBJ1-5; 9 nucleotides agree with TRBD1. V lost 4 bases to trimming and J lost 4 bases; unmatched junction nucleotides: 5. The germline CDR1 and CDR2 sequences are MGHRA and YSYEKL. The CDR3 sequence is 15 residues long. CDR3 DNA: TGCGCCAGCAGCCCACGGACAGGGGAAAATCAGCCCCAGCATTTT. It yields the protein CASSPRTGENQPQHF.

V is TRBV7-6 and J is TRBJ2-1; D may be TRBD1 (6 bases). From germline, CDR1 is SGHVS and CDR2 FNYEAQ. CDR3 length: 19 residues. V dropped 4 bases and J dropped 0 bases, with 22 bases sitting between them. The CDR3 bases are TGTGCCAGCAGCTCCCAGGGGCTACAAACAATTAGCTCCTACAATGAGCAGTTCTTC. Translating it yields CASSSQGLQTISSYNEQFF. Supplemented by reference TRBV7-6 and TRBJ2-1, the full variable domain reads GAGVSQSPRYKVTKRGQDVALRCDPISGHVSLYWYRQALGQGPEFLTYFNYEAQQDKSGLPNDRFSAERPEGSISTLTIQRTEQRDSAMYRCASSSQGLQTISSYNEQFFGPGTRLTVL.

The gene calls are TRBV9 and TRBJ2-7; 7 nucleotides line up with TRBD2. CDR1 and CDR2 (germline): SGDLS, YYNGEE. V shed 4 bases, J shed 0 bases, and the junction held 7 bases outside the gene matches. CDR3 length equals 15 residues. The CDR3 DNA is TGTGCCAGCAGCTCTACTAGCGCTTACTCCTACGAGCAGTACTTC. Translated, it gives CASSSTSAYSYEQYF.

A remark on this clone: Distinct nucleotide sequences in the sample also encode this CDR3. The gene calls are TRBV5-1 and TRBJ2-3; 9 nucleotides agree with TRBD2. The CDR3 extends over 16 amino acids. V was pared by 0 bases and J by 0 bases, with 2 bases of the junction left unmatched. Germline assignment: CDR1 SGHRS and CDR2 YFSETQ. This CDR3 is CASSLGGRASTDTQYF. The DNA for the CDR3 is TGCGCCAGCAGCTTGGGCGGGAGGGCAAGCACAGATACGCAGTATTTT.

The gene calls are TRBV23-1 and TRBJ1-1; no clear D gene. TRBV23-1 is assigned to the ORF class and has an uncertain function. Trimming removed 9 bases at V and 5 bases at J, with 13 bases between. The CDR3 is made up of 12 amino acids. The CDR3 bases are TGCGCCAGGTGGTGCGGTGGGACTGAAGCTTTCTTT. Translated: CARWCGGTEAFF.

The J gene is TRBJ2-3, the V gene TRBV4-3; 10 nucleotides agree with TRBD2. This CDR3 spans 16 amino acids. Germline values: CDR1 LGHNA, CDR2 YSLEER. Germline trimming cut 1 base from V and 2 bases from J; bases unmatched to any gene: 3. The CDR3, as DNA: TGCGCCAGCAGCCAAGGGACTAGCGGTAACACAGATACGCAGTATTTT. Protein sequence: CASSQGTSGNTDTQYF.

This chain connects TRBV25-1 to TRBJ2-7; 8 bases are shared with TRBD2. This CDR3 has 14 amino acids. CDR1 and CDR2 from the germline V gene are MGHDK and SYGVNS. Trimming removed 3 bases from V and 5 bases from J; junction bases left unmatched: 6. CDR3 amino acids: CASSDSSGRNEQYF. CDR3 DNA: TGTGCCAGCAGTGATTCCAGCGGGAGAAACGAGCAGTACTTC.

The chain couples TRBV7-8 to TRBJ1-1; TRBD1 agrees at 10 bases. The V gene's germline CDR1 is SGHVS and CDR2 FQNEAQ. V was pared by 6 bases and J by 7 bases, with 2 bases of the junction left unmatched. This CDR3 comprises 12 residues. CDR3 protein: CASRGQGFEAFF. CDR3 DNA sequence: TGTGCCAGCAGGGGACAGGGGTTTGAAGCTTTCTTT.

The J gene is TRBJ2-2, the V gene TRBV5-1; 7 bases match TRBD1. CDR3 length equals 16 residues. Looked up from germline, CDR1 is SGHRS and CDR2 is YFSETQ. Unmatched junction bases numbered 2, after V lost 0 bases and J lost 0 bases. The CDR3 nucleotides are TGCGCCAGCAGCTTGGTAGGGGGCCCGAACACCGGGGAGCTGTTTTTT. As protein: CASSLVGGPNTGELFF.

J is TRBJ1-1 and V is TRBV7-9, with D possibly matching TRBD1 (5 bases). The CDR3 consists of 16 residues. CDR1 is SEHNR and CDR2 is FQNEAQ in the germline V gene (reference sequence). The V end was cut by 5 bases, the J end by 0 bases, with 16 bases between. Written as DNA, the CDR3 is TGTGCCAGCAGCCAAACCTTCGACAGTTTGAACACTGAAGCTTTCTTT. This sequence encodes CASSQTFDSLNTEAFF. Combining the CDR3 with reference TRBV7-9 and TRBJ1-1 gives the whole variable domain DTGVSQNPRHKITKRGQNVTFRCDPISEHNRLYWYRQTLGQGPEFLTYFQNEAQLEKSRLLSDRFSAERPKGSFSTLEIQRTEQGDSAMYLCASSQTFDSLNTEAFFGQGTRLTVV.

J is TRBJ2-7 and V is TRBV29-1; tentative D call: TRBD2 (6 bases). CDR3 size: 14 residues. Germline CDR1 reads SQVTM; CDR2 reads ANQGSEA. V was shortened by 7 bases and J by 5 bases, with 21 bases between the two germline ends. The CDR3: CSAGEPGAKDEQYF. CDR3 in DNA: TGCAGCGCTGGAGAGCCGGGAGCAAAGGACGAGCAGTACTTC.

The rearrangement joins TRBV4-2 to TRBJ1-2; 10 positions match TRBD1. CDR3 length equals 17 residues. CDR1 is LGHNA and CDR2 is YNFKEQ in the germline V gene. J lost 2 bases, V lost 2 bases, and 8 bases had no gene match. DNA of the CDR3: TGTGCCAGCAGCCAACGGGACAGGGGTTTAATAAACTATGGCTACACCTTC. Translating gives CASSQRDRGLINYGYTF.

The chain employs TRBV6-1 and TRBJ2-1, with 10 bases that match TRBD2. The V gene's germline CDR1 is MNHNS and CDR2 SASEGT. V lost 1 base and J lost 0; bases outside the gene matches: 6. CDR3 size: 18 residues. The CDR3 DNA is TGTGCCAGCAGTGAAGGGGAGTCTAGCGGGAGCTCCTACAATGAGCAGTTCTTC. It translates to CASSEGESSGSSYNEQFF.

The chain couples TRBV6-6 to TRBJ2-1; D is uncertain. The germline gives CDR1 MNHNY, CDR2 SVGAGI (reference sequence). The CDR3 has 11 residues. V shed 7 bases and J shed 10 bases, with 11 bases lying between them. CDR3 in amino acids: CASTLSREQFF. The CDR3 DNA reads TGTGCCAGCACCCTAAGCCGCGAGCAGTTCTTC.